This is a list of T cell receptor beta chains from one sample in a study of Graves' ophthalmopathy and Graves' hyperthyroidism. TCRdb analysed the multiplex PCR reads with MiXCR anew, one entry per CDR3 protein. The sample includes 200,000 to 250,000 distinct CDR3 sequences, roughly 21% of them seen just once. The specimen was peripheral blood. The source is a woman in her fifties or sixties with Graves' ophthalmopathy. Both conserved end residues are trimmed from each CDR3. D genes are given only for firm matches.

d_call	v_call	j_call	cdr3_aa
TRBD1	TRBV11-2	TRBJ1-1	ASSWDRESTEAF
.	TRBV12-3/TRBV12-4	TRBJ2-7	ASSLGRGMSSYEQY
TRBD2	TRBV9	TRBJ2-3	ASSGGAGGPTDTQY
TRBD1	TRBV18	TRBJ2-5	ASSPILDRGKLQETQY
TRBD2	TRBV9	TRBJ2-5	ASSGGLANQETQY
TRBD1	TRBV14	TRBJ2-2	ASSRQGRDGGGPALNTGELF
TRBD2	TRBV13	TRBJ2-7	ASSLRLAGSYEQY
.	TRBV30	TRBJ2-5	AWSVGDGQY
.	TRBV28	TRBJ1-5	ASSLSPGRVGQPQH
.	TRBV12-3/TRBV12-4	TRBJ1-5	ASSKTGPSNQPQH
.	TRBV25-1	TRBJ2-7	ASSDGRIGPEQY
TRBD1	TRBV6-4	TRBJ1-2	ASKLGQGDYGYT
.	TRBV5-8	TRBJ2-5	ASIKAGWTETQY
TRBD1	TRBV28	TRBJ2-7	ASTGGSHYEQY
.	TRBV12-3/TRBV12-4	TRBJ2-6	ASTWLAQSGANVLT
TRBD1	TRBV2	TRBJ2-7	ASSVGQGGEQY
.	TRBV3-1	TRBJ2-6	ASSQFTTSSRANVLT
.	TRBV30	TRBJ1-3	AWNQGRRENTIY
.	TRBV20-1	TRBJ1-1	SAPYGGEAF
TRBD2	TRBV4-2	TRBJ2-7	ASSPQDPLAGVSYEQY
.	TRBV9	TRBJ1-1	ASSVVDTEAF
TRBD2	TRBV20-1	TRBJ2-7	SAGRKRDYEQY
.	TRBV30	TRBJ2-5	AWSTMTGAQETQY
TRBD1	TRBV20-1	TRBJ2-7	SATGSTGFSREQY
.	TRBV2	TRBJ2-7	ASYGGSYEQY
TRBD1	TRBV20-1	TRBJ2-5	SASWWLGQGQETQY
TRBD1	TRBV29-1	TRBJ2-7	SVTTGGYEQY
.	TRBV28	TRBJ1-1	ASSLWKGRDTEAF
.	TRBV27	TRBJ2-2	ASRDPTVTGELF
TRBD2	TRBV6-5	TRBJ2-5	ASSSSGSVETQY
.	TRBV20-1	TRBJ2-5	SAEGLGDETQY
TRBD2	TRBV27	TRBJ2-3	ASSLSTQYSGSRNTQY
.	TRBV20-1	TRBJ2-7	SAREALRRAGIYEQY
.	TRBV6-5	TRBJ2-7	ASSYLPGPEEQY
.	TRBV7-3	TRBJ2-2	ASSPARDTGELF
TRBD1	TRBV2	TRBJ2-2	ASSEGRQGAGELF
TRBD2	TRBV6-5	TRBJ2-4	ASSSGTSGGAKNIQY
TRBD1	TRBV11-1	TRBJ1-3	ASSRQGTSSGNTIY
.	TRBV6-1	TRBJ2-7	ASSEFVSSYEQY
.	TRBV12-5	TRBJ1-1	ASGLAVGETEAF
.	TRBV28	TRBJ1-5	ASTQGTYQPQH